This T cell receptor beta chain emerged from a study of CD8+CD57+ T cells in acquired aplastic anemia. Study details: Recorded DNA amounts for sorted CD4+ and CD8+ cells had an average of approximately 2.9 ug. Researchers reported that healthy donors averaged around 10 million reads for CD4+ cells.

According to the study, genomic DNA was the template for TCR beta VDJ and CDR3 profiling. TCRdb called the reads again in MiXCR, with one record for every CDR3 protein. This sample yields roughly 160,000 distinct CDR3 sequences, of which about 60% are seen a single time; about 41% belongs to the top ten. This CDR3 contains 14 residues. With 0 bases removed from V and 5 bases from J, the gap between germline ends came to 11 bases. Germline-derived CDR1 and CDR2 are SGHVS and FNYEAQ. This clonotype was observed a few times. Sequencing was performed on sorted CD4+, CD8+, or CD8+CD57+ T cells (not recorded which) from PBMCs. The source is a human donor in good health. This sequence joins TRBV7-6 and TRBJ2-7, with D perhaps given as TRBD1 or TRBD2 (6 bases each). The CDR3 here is CASSLAGGRDEQYF. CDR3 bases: TGTGCCAGCAGCTTAGCGGGGGGCCGGGACGAGCAGTACTTC.